The 14 T cell receptor beta chains given below trace back to one sample, sequenced in a study of T cell repertoires in cytomegalovirus infection. The antigens of these receptors remain unknown. Each CDR3 protein is one row after TCRdb ran MiXCR on the reads. The data hold approximately 1,000,000 distinct CDR3 sequences, with around 29% observed a single time. The sequences come from cultured CD8+ T cells from PBMCs, collected from culture after CMV antigen stimulation. These receptors all stem from a human donor in good health (CMV status not recorded). Some clones in this sample may be carry-over from other donors' samples.

This clonotype was picked up a small number of times. The V call is TRBV12-3 or TRBV12-4, the J call TRBJ2-1, with 9 nucleotides matching TRBD2. The CDR3 is 16 residues long. Trimming removed 0 bases from V and 5 bases from J; junction bases left unmatched: 5. The chain's CDR3 is CASSLAKRGAHNEQFF. The CDR3 nucleotides are TGTGCCAGCAGTTTAGCGAAGCGGGGGGCTCACAATGAGCAGTTCTTC.

This clonotype was counted many times. The chain couples TRBV7-9 to TRBJ2-3; D is unresolved. Germline V gene lookup returns CDR1 SEHNR and CDR2 FQNEAQ (reference sequence). Deletions cut 4 bases from V and 3 bases from J, with 17 bases between. The CDR3 sequence is 16 residues long. CDR3 amino acids: CASSSKASVGTDTQYF. The CDR3 DNA sequence: TGTGCCAGCAGCTCTAAGGCTTCAGTGGGAACAGATACGCAGTATTTT. The complete variable domain, with remaining parts taken from reference TRBV7-9 and TRBJ2-3, reads DTGVSQNPRHKITKRGQNVTFRCDPISEHNRLYWYRQTLGQGPEFLTYFQNEAQLEKSRLLSDRFSAERPKGSFSTLEIQRTEQGDSAMYLCASSSKASVGTDTQYFGPGTRLTVL.

Only a few counts were recorded for this clonotype. The chain has TRBV7-3 and TRBJ1-1; tentative D call: TRBD1 (5 bases). Per germline, CDR1 SGHTA and CDR2 FQGTGA. The CDR3 totals 13 residues. V lost 3 bases, J lost 4 bases, and 9 bases lay in between. The CDR3 here is CASSLLGTTEAFF. The CDR3 coding sequence is TGTGCCAGCAGCTTGCTTGGGACCACTGAAGCTTTCTTT. The variable domain in full, with the rest retrieved from reference TRBV7-3 and TRBJ1-1, is GAGVSQTPSNKVTEKGKYVELRCDPISGHTALYWYRQSLGQGPEFLIYFQGTGAADDSGLPNDRFFAVRPEGSVSTLKIQRTERGDSAVYLCASSLLGTTEAFFGQGTRLTVV.

This clonotype was seen a handful of times. The chain employs TRBV28 and TRBJ1-1; no firm D call. This CDR3 region has 17 residues. Trimming shortened V by 4 bases and J by 1 base, and 19 bases separated the two germline ends. Germline CDR1 MDHEN, CDR2 SYDVKM. The CDR3: CASSSPPPDTGNTEAFF. CDR3 nucleotide sequence: TGTGCCAGCAGTTCCCCCCCCCCCGATACGGGGAACACTGAAGCTTTCTTT.

The chain couples TRBV6-8 to TRBJ1-5, with D hard to call. V lost 3 bases and J lost 4, with 7 bases in between. This CDR3 is 13 amino acids long. The germline CDR1 and CDR2 sequences are MNHGY and SAAAGT. The CDR3 loop reads CASSYGKNQPQHF. CDR3 nucleotides: TGTGCCAGCAGTTATGGGAAAAATCAGCCCCAGCATTTT.

This clonotype was observed a handful of times. In DNA form, the CDR3 reads TGTGCCAGCAGTGAAAGTTTAGGGACAGGGAGAGGAGAGACCCAGTACTTC. It is translated as CASSESLGTGRGETQYF. V and J are TRBV2 and TRBJ2-5, with 9 bases identical to TRBD1. Looked up from germline, CDR1 is SNHLY and CDR2 is FYNNEI. This CDR3 is built from 17 residues. Unmatched junction bases numbered 11, after V lost 2 bases and J lost 4 bases.

The chain is built from TRBV28 and TRBJ2-5; D call uncertain. The V end was cut by 5 bases, the J end by 4 bases, with 17 bases between. Per the germline V gene, CDR1 is MDHEN and CDR2 is SYDVKM. The CDR3 extends over 15 amino acids. CDR3 coding DNA: TGTGCCAGCAGTCCCACGGACCGGTCAGGAGAGACCCAGTACTTC. It translates to CASSPTDRSGETQYF.

J is TRBJ2-5 and V is TRBV12-3 or TRBV12-4, with D possibly being TRBD1 (5 bases). The CDR3 consists of 13 residues. V lost 6 bases, J lost 9 bases, and 17 bases lay in between. In DNA, the CDR3 is TGTGCCAGCAGGGTGTCTGATAGCAGGGCCCAGTACTTC. Amino acids: CASRVSDSRAQYF.

This rearrangement joins TRBV9 to TRBJ2-1; D is unclear. V was cut by 0 bases and J by 4 bases, with 5 bases left in between. The CDR3 contains 13 residues. CDR1 is SGDLS, CDR2 YYNGEE, per germline. This chain's CDR3 is CASSVGRYNEQFF. Here the CDR3 DNA reads TGTGCCAGCAGCGTAGGCAGGTACAATGAGCAGTTCTTC.

The chain is built from TRBV19 and TRBJ1-1; tentatively, D is TRBD1 (5 bases). V was trimmed by 5 bases and J by 0 bases, leaving 13 bases between them. The CDR3 has 15 amino acids. Per germline, CDR1 LNHDA and CDR2 SQIVND (reference sequence). CDR3 loop: CASSPGAAMNTEAFF. CDR3 in DNA: TGTGCCAGTAGTCCTGGGGCAGCAATGAACACTGAAGCTTTCTTT. The whole variable domain, remainder taken from reference TRBV19 and TRBJ1-1, is DGGITQSPKYLFRKEGQNVTLSCEQNLNHDAMYWYRQDPGQGLRLIYYSQIVNDFQKGDIAEGYSVSREKKESFPLTVTSAQKNPTAFYLCASSPGAAMNTEAFFGQGTRLTVV.

At least ten counts were recorded for this clonotype. The gene calls are TRBV12-5 and TRBJ1-6; D is perhaps TRBD1 (6 bases). Germline V gene sequence: CDR1 LGHNT, CDR2 FRNRAP. The CDR3 runs to 19 residues. V lost 3 bases and J lost 6, with 24 bases in between. The CDR3: CASGFRLEGDGSLNSPLHF. The CDR3 nucleotides are TGTGCTAGTGGTTTCCGTTTGGAGGGGGACGGGAGCCTTAATTCACCCCTCCACTTT.

V usage is TRBV12-3 or TRBV12-4 and J usage is TRBJ1-2; D ambiguous. The CDR3 contains 11 residues. With 8 bases removed from V and 6 bases from J, the gap between germline ends came to 10 bases. The CDR3 is CASRAPDGYTF. The CDR3 DNA is TGTGCCAGCCGGGCCCCGGATGGCTACACCTTC.

The V gene is TRBV29-1, the J gene TRBJ2-7, with TRBD2 matching over 7 bases. This CDR3 region has 13 residues. V shed 3 bases, J shed 5 bases, and the junction held 7 bases outside the gene matches. Germline V CDR1 and CDR2: SQVTM, ANQGSEA. As DNA, the CDR3 is TGCAGCGTTGAGGGAGGGCAGATCAACGAGCAGTACTTC. This sequence encodes CSVEGGQINEQYF.

About this clonotype itself: This sequence may be a read error, since a much larger clone differs from it by one base. This chain connects TRBV7-2 to TRBJ2-1; D ambiguous. The CDR3 consists of 12 residues. V shed 5 bases and J shed 8 bases, with 10 bases lying between them. From germline, CDR1 is SGHTA and CDR2 FQGNSA. CDR3 loop: CASSPPDDEQFF. CDR3 nucleotides: TGTGCCAGCAGCCCCCCCGACGATGAGCAGTTCTTC.